This T cell receptor beta chain was recovered during a study of shared clonotypes between healthy human individuals. Positive CCR7 selection of CD45RO-negative cells yielded the naive CD8 cells, and terminally differentiated effector memory CD45RA+ cells were excluded. An assay was performed, and its level was deep. Generated by immunoSEQ multiplex PCR, the TCRdb table keeps only in-frame clones and is missing some. This table has under 1 million clones, 90% to 95% appearing once. Germline-derived CDR1 and CDR2 are MNHEY and SMNVEV (reference sequence). CDR3 length: 14 amino acids. Trimming stripped 2 bases from V and 8 bases from J, with 13 bases between.

The rearrangement joins TRBV27 to TRBJ2-1; no firm D call. Sequenced input: naive CD8+ T cells sorted from blood. The receptor was isolated from a man younger than 45 in good health. In nucleotides, the CDR3 is TGTGCCAGCAGTTTAAGTCTATCTTTCGATGAGCAGTTCTTC. Residues: CASSLSLSFDEQFF.